The clone carrying this T cell receptor beta chain occurred once. What it binds is unknown. This sample is part of a study of cytomegalovirus exposure and HLA in healthy donors. CDR1 and CDR2 (germline): SQVTM, ANQGSEA. The CDR3 is made up of 13 amino acids. With 2 bases removed from V and 7 bases from J, the gap between germline ends came to 12 bases. Findings and caveats of the study: Upon later analysis, HLA-associated TCR beta chains proved more clonally expanded than other, equally common chains. Reportedly, diagnosis of cytomegalovirus status by the classifier showed high specificity and sensitivity. Rare TCR sequences dominated, though some public TCRs recurred in many donors. In vitro assays verified that three CMV-associated chains recognized CMV antigens specifically.

It was with 60 Vbeta and 13 Jbeta primers that the PCR ran. Clones were read by immunoSEQ multiplex PCR, and TCRdb kept only the in-frame ones, dropping some. The table has 150,000 to 200,000 clones, roughly 85% seen once; the top ten hold around 4.8%. The chain joins TRBV29-1 to TRBJ2-1; D gene uncertain. The TCR comes from a woman aged 25-40 years in good health and CMV-seropositive. The sequenced sample consisted of PBMCs. In DNA, the CDR3 is TGCAGCGTTGAAACTTGGGCCGTTAATGAGCAGTTCTTC. This translates into CSVETWAVNEQFF.